What follows describes a single TCR beta chain. Looked up from germline, CDR1 is SGHAT and CDR2 is FQNNGV. The CDR3 consists of 18 residues. Losses at the gene ends were 4 bases for V and 2 bases for J; bases not matched to a gene: 10. The PCR employed 60 Vbeta primers together with 13 Jbeta primers. Some clones are missing from TCRdb's copy, which holds only in-frame ones; the method was immunoSEQ multiplex PCR. The data contain under 200,000 clones, 70% to 90% of them singletons. The data were taken from a study of cytomegalovirus exposure and HLA in healthy donors. Source material: PBMCs. This chain joins TRBV11-2 and TRBJ2-1, with 11 bases matching TRBD2. The TCR was taken from a woman in her 50s in good health and CMV-seronegative. The CDR3 nucleotides are TGTGCCAGCAGCTCACGACTAGCGGGAAAGGGGACCTACAATGAGCAGTTCTTC. Its translation is CASSSRLAGKGTYNEQFF.